These 27 T cell receptor beta chains originate from one sample sequenced in a study of blood T cell repertoires in COVID-19. Sequencing was performed with immunoSEQ multiplex PCR; in TCRdb, only in-frame clones are kept and a portion is missing. The repertoire holds tens of thousands of clones, with 81% as singletons. Source material: peripheral blood. Every receptor here comes from a woman of 80 years or more with COVID-19, enrolled during active disease.

This sequence joins TRBV4-2 and TRBJ2-3, with a possible D match to TRBD2 (6 bases). The germline V and J ends were trimmed by 3 bases and 6 bases, with 13 bases remaining between them. CDR1 and CDR2 (germline): LGHNA, YNFKEQ. This CDR3 spans 14 amino acids. The CDR3 DNA sequence: TGTGCCAGCAGCCAGGTCCTAGCGAGGGATACGCAGTATTTT. Translating it yields CASSQVLARDTQYF.

This rearrangement joins TRBV6-1 to TRBJ2-6, with TRBD1 matching 7 bases. In germline, CDR1 is MNHNS, CDR2 SASEGT. V lost 4 bases and J lost 0; bases outside the gene matches: 3. This CDR3 has 16 amino acids. The CDR3 DNA reads TGTGCCAGCAGTGTACAGGGGAACTCTGGGGCCAACGTCCTGACTTTC. Encoded protein: CASSVQGNSGANVLTF.

V and J are TRBV6-6 and TRBJ2-7; possible D gene TRBD1, 6 bases. The ends were cut back, 6 bases at V and 1 base at J, with 10 bases in the middle. CDR1 is MNHNY, CDR2 SVGAGI, per germline (reference sequence). CDR3 length: 13 amino acids. Here the CDR3 reads CASRLQGSYEQYF. The DNA of the CDR3 is TGTGCCAGCAGACTCCAGGGGTCCTACGAGCAGTACTTC.

The rearrangement links TRBV6-2 or TRBV6-3 to TRBJ1-3; D might be TRBD1 (5 bases). The CDR3 consists of 17 residues. The V end was cut by 4 bases, the J end by 0 bases, with 16 bases between. CDR1 MNHEY and CDR2 SVGEGT come from the germline V gene. The CDR3 reads CASSFARGHSSGNTIYF. CDR3 nucleotides: TGTGCCAGCAGTTTCGCTAGAGGACACAGCTCTGGAAACACCATATATTTT.

This clone appeared a few times. The J gene is TRBJ2-5, the V gene TRBV12-5; the D gene is possibly TRBD1 (6 bases). The V end lost 2 bases, the J end lost 5 bases, and 9 bases lay between the germline ends. The CDR3 runs to 13 residues. CDR1 and CDR2 from the germline V gene are LGHNT and FRNRAP. CDR3 nucleotide sequence: TGTGCTAGTGGTTTGTTCCAGGGGGAGACCCAGTACTTC. Translation: CASGLFQGETQYF.

The chain recombines TRBV13 with TRBJ2-7; possibly TRBD2 for D (6 bases). Germline V gives CDR1 PRHDT, CDR2 FYEKMQ (reference sequence). The CDR3 spans 14 residues. V was cut by 5 bases and J by 5 bases, with 16 bases left in between. The CDR3 loop reads CASSRLVVRDEQYF. In DNA, the CDR3 is TGTGCCAGCAGCCGACTAGTCGTTCGGGACGAGCAGTACTTC.

The chain carries TRBV6-6 and TRBJ2-7; 9 bases are shared with TRBD1. V gave up 4 bases and J gave up 3 bases; unmatched junction bases: 10. CDR3 length equals 16 residues. The germline CDR1 and CDR2 sequences are MNHNY and SVGAGI (reference sequence). DNA for the CDR3: TGTGCCAGCAGTTCCGCGGACAGGGGTCTTAACTACGAGCAGTACTTC. Protein: CASSSADRGLNYEQYF.

CDR3 DNA sequence: TGCAGCGTAGACAGGGCCAACTCTGGAAACACCATATATTTT. Amino acid sequence: CSVDRANSGNTIYF. This chain uses TRBV29-1 with TRBJ1-3; 7 positions match TRBD1. The CDR3 has 14 residues. The V and J ends lost 6 bases and 0 bases, in that order; junction bases with no gene match: 5. The germline V gene has CDR1 SQVTM and CDR2 ANQGSEA.

The V and J genes are TRBV28 and TRBJ2-2, with 10 bases that match TRBD1. The CDR3 has 15 residues. V lost 6 bases to trimming and J lost 7 bases; unmatched junction nucleotides: 8. Looked up from germline, CDR1 is MDHEN and CDR2 is SYDVKM. The CDR3 spells CASRTGTGVYGELFF. The DNA of the CDR3 is TGTGCCAGCAGAACCGGGACAGGGGTATACGGGGAGCTGTTTTTT.

The chain recombines TRBV14 with TRBJ2-1; 7 bases align to TRBD2. The trim removed 1 base at V and 6 bases at J, leaving 12 bases unmatched. The V gene's germline CDR1 is SGHDN and CDR2 FVKESK. The CDR3 covers 17 residues. The DNA for the CDR3 is TGTGCCAGCAGCCAAGCCCCAAGAGCGGGATTCAGCAATGAGCAGTTCTTC. Its translation is CASSQAPRAGFSNEQFF. The entire variable domain, with the rest obtained from reference TRBV14 and TRBJ2-1, is as follows: EAGVTQFPSHSVIEKGQTVTLRCDPISGHDNLYWYRRVMGKEIKFLLHFVKESKQDESGMPNNRFLAERTGGTYSTLKVQPAELEDSGVYFCASSQAPRAGFSNEQFFGPGTRLTVL.

In its sample, this clone was seen once. The gene calls are TRBV9 and TRBJ1-6; TRBD1 aligns across 8 bases. V lost 2 bases and J lost 10; bases outside the gene matches: 8. CDR3 size: 15 residues. Germline V gives CDR1 SGDLS, CDR2 YYNGEE. CDR3 residues: CASSVSQGVSSPLHF. The CDR3 bases are TGTGCCAGCAGCGTTTCACAGGGGGTCAGCTCACCCCTCCACTTT.

This clone appeared a single time. The chain is built from TRBV21-1 and TRBJ1-1; the table's D call of TRBD1 was not tested on the DNA. TRBV21-1 is tagged as a pseudogene. The length of the CDR3 is 17 residues. The CDR3 coding sequence is TGTGCCAGCAGCCCGGGCAGGGGGCGCAGGGGCCCCACTGAAGCTTTCTTT. This codes for CASSPGRGRRGPTEAFF.

This sequence joins TRBV3-1 (or the pseudogene TRBV3-2) and TRBJ2-2; D is uncertain. Trimming shortened V by 2 bases and J by 7 bases, and 8 bases separated the two germline ends. CDR3 length: 13 residues. The germline gives CDR1 LGHDT, CDR2 YNNKEL (reference sequence). The CDR3 DNA sequence: TGTGCCAGCAGCCAAATACGAGGCGGGGAGCTGTTTTTT. The encoded protein is CASSQIRGGELFF.

The rearrangement links TRBV2 to TRBJ2-1; 7 bases agree with TRBD1. Germline V gives CDR1 SNHLY, CDR2 FYNNEI. Trimming took 7 bases from V and 10 from J; bases not matched to a gene: 10. The CDR3 loop spans 13 amino acids. The CDR3, as DNA: TGTGCCAGCAAGGAAAGGGGGCCGAACGAGCAGTTCTTC. This sequence encodes CASKERGPNEQFF.

The V call is TRBV27, the J call TRBJ2-2, with 8 bases identical to TRBD1. V shed 7 bases and J 5 bases; nucleotides not matched to a gene: 6. This CDR3 comprises 14 residues. The germline V gene has CDR1 MNHEY and CDR2 SMNVEV (reference sequence). CDR3 in DNA: TGTGCCAGCAAATGGACAGGGACTACCGGGGAGCTGTTTTTT. Translation gives CASKWTGTTGELFF.

A few counts support this clone. V is TRBV5-6 and J is TRBJ1-1; 9 bases align to TRBD1. Losses at the gene ends were 4 bases for V and 1 base for J; bases not matched to a gene: 5. The CDR3 extends over 15 amino acids. In germline, CDR1 is SGHDT, CDR2 YYEEEE. CDR3: CASSGAGQGNTEAFF. The CDR3, as DNA: TGTGCCAGCAGCGGCGCGGGACAGGGGAACACTGAAGCTTTCTTT.

The chain links TRBV5-1 to TRBJ2-1; a possible D gene is TRBD2 (6 bases). Germline CDR1 SGHRS, CDR2 YFSETQ. This CDR3 region has 14 residues. V gave up 4 bases and J gave up 6 bases, with 14 bases separating them. Here the CDR3 reads CASSEEGYGNEQFF. The CDR3 DNA reads as TGCGCCAGCAGCGAGGAGGGGTACGGCAATGAGCAGTTCTTC.

The gene calls are TRBV6-5 and TRBJ1-1, with 8 bases aligning to TRBD1. Germline loops: CDR1 MNHEY, CDR2 SVGAGI. J lost 0 bases, V lost 6 bases, and 3 bases had no gene match. The CDR3 spans 14 residues. CDR3 loop: CASSRQGMNTEAFF. The CDR3 DNA is TGTGCCAGCAGCCGACAGGGGATGAACACTGAAGCTTTCTTT.

The genes are TRBV30 and TRBJ1-3; TRBD1 is a possible D gene (5 bases). CDR1 GTSNPN and CDR2 SVGIG come from the germline V gene (reference sequence). This CDR3 has 13 amino acids. Trimming took off 5 bases at V and 4 bases at J, with 12 bases between the two ends. The DNA for the CDR3 is TGTGCCTGGTATGGGGCGGTGGGAAACACCATATATTTT. It yields the protein CAWYGAVGNTIYF.

The chain is built from TRBV2 and TRBJ2-7; 10 bases agree with TRBD1. The CDR3 is 14 amino acids. Germline V lookup: CDR1 SNHLY, CDR2 FYNNEI. V shed 4 bases, J shed 2 bases, and the junction held 2 bases outside the gene matches. CDR3 in DNA: TGTGCCAGCAGTGGGGGGACAGGGGCCTACGAGCAGTACTTC. This gives the protein CASSGGTGAYEQYF. Using reference TRBV2 and TRBJ2-7 for the parts outside the CDR3, the full variable domain is EPEVTQTPSHQVTQMGQEVILRCVPISNHLYFYWYRQILGQKVEFLVSFYNNEISEKSEIFDDQFSVERPDGSNFTLKIRSTKLEDSAMYFCASSGGTGAYEQYFGPGTRLTVT.

A single count supports this clone. The chain links TRBV28 to TRBJ1-5; 7 nucleotides agree with TRBD1. CDR3 length equals 15 residues. Germline values: CDR1 MDHEN, CDR2 SYDVKM. V was pared by 3 bases and J by 3 bases, with 5 bases of the junction left unmatched. CDR3 residues: CASSLRDRHNQPQHF. CDR3 coding DNA: TGTGCCAGCAGTTTGCGGGACAGACACAATCAGCCCCAGCATTTT.

This clone was observed once. V usage is TRBV18 and J usage is TRBJ1-1; 8 bases fit TRBD1. Trimming took 4 bases from V and 1 from J; bases not matched to a gene: 5. This CDR3 spans 15 amino acids. Germline values: CDR1 KGHSH, CDR2 LQKENI. CDR3 protein: CASSQGTGKNTEAFF. CDR3 nucleotides: TGTGCCAGCTCACAGGGGACAGGCAAGAACACTGAAGCTTTCTTT.

This clone was seen a single time. The chain has TRBV5-1 and TRBJ1-4; 10 bases are a match to TRBD1. The CDR3 has 16 amino acids. J was trimmed by 0 bases and V by 4 bases; bases with no gene match: 3. The germline CDR1 and CDR2 sequences are SGHRS and YFSETQ. CDR3 region: CASSLGQGATNEKLFF. The CDR3, as DNA: TGCGCCAGCAGCCTAGGACAGGGGGCAACTAATGAAAAACTGTTTTTT. Filled out from reference TRBV5-1 and TRBJ1-4, the complete variable domain reads KAGVTQTPRYLIKTRGQQVTLSCSPISGHRSVSWYQQTPGQGLQFLFEYFSETQRNKGNFPGRFSGRQFSNSRSEMNVSTLELGDSALYLCASSLGQGATNEKLFFGSGTQLSVL.

The rearrangement uses TRBV19 and TRBJ2-7; D remains unclear. CDR3 length: 15 amino acids. Germline V CDR1 and CDR2: LNHDA, SQIVND (reference sequence). V lost 6 bases and J 6 bases, leaving 21 bases between the germline ends. CDR3 residues: CASSLLLKGTVEQYF. CDR3 nucleotides: TGTGCCAGTAGCCTTCTCCTAAAAGGCACAGTCGAGCAGTACTTC.

The rearrangement joins TRBV9 to TRBJ1-4; 8 nucleotides align to TRBD1. Unmatched junction bases numbered 4, after V lost 1 base and J lost 8 bases. Germline V gene lookup returns CDR1 SGDLS and CDR2 YYNGEE. This CDR3 has 14 amino acids. CDR3 nucleotides: TGTGCCAGCAGCGTATTGGCAGGGGGCGAAAAACTGTTTTTT. Its protein product is CASSVLAGGEKLFF.

The rearrangement links TRBV5-1 to TRBJ2-2; 7 bases are a match to TRBD2. The CDR3 has 20 amino acids. CDR1 and CDR2 from the germline V gene are SGHRS and YFSETQ. The V and J ends lost 0 bases and 1 base, in that order; junction bases with no gene match: 15. Here the CDR3 reads CASSLGLALDGRLNTGELFF. The CDR3 coding sequence is TGCGCCAGCAGCTTGGGACTAGCCCTAGACGGGAGATTGAACACCGGGGAGCTGTTTTTT.

The V and J genes are TRBV28 and TRBJ2-3; 7 bases match TRBD2. The ends lost 7 bases at V and 0 bases at J; junction bases unmatched: 10. The CDR3 length is 16 residues. Germline values: CDR1 MDHEN, CDR2 SYDVKM. CDR3 loop: CASNSIGGSSTDTQYF. Here the CDR3 DNA reads TGTGCCAGCAACTCAATCGGGGGGTCTAGCACAGATACGCAGTATTTT.